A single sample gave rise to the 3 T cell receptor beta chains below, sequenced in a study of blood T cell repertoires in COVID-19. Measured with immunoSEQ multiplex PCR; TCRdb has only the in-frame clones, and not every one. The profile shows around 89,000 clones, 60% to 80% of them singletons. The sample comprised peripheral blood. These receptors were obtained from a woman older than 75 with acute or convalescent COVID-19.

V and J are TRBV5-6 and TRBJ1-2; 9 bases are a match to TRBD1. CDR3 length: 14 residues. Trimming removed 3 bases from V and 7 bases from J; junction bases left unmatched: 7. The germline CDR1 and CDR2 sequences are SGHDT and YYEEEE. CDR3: CASSWGQGWSGYTF. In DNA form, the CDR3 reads TGTGCCAGCAGCTGGGGACAGGGATGGTCTGGCTACACCTTC.

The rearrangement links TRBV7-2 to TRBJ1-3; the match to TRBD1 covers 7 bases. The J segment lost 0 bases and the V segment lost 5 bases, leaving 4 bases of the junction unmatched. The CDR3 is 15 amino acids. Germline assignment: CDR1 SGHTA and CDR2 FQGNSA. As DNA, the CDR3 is TGTGCCAGCAGCCCGGGACAGTCCTCTGGAAACACCATATATTTT. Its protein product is CASSPGQSSGNTIYF.

Here the CDR3 DNA reads TGCGCCAGCAGCCACACCTCGGGACAGGGAGGGGACAATGAGCAGTTCTTC. It specifies CASSHTSGQGGDNEQFF. This sequence joins TRBV4-1 and TRBJ2-1; 9 bases are a match to TRBD1. V lost 3 bases and J lost 5; bases outside the gene matches: 11. The CDR3 sequence is 17 residues long. The germline V gene encodes CDR1 MGHRA and CDR2 YSYEKL.